The 28 T cell receptor beta chains reported below all come from one sample, sequenced in a study of blood T cell repertoires in COVID-19. The protocol was immunoSEQ multiplex PCR, while the TCRdb copy is restricted to in-frame clones and leaves out a portion. Among about 120,000 clones, 82% were seen once, and the ten largest hold 9.5% to 13%. The sequenced sample consisted of peripheral blood. The receptors come from a human donor in a cohort sampled during active COVID-19.

The rearrangement joins TRBV6-1 to TRBJ1-6, with 7 nucleotides matching TRBD1. Germline-derived CDR1 and CDR2 are MNHNS and SASEGT. CDR3 length: 16 amino acids. The V and J ends lost 3 bases and 7 bases, in that order; junction bases with no gene match: 9. The CDR3 reads CASSDEKGAVNSPLHF. CDR3 sequence (DNA): TGTGCCAGCAGTGATGAAAAGGGGGCTGTGAATTCACCCCTCCACTTT.

The J gene is TRBJ2-7, the V gene TRBV3-1 (or the pseudogene TRBV3-2), with D possibly TRBD1 on 5 matching bases. The CDR3 has 15 amino acids. Trimming removed 7 bases from V and 2 bases from J, with 18 bases in between. CDR1 and CDR2 (germline): LGHDT, YNNKEL (reference sequence). The CDR3 is CASNLTDIDAYEQYF. CDR3 DNA: TGTGCCAGCAACCTTACGGACATAGACGCCTACGAGCAGTACTTC.

The chain employs TRBV19 and TRBJ2-7; D perhaps matches TRBD1 (5 bases). Germline V gene data show CDR1 as LNHDA and CDR2 as SQIVND (reference sequence). The CDR3 extends over 14 amino acids. Trimming removed 7 bases from V and 2 bases from J, with 15 bases in between. The CDR3 DNA sequence: TGTGCCAGTACCATGGGGCAGGGCCCCTACGAGCAGTACTTC. Protein product: CASTMGQGPYEQYF.

The chain couples TRBV3-1 (or the pseudogene TRBV3-2) to TRBJ1-2, with D maybe TRBD1 (6 bases). The ends were cut back, 1 base at V and 4 bases at J, with 13 bases in the middle. The germline CDR1 and CDR2 sequences are LGHDT and YNNKEL (reference sequence). CDR3 size: 15 residues. The CDR3 reads CASSQVGGLSYGYTF. For the CDR3, the DNA is TGTGCCAGCAGCCAAGTCGGGGGGCTTTCCTATGGCTACACCTTC.

V gene TRBV7-2 combines with J gene TRBJ1-6; TRBD1 agrees at 11 bases. From germline, CDR1 is SGHTA and CDR2 FQGNSA. Unmatched junction bases numbered 9, after V lost 5 bases and J lost 9 bases. The CDR3 is 16 residues long. CDR3 residues: CASSPLDRGHGSPLHF. In nucleotides, the CDR3 is TGTGCCAGCAGCCCGTTGGACAGGGGGCACGGTTCACCCCTCCACTTT. Filled out from reference TRBV7-2 and TRBJ1-6, the complete variable domain reads GAGVSQSPSNKVTEKGKDVELRCDPISGHTALYWYRQSLGQGLEFLIYFQGNSAPDKSGLPSDRFSAERTGGSVSTLTIQRTQQEDSAVYLCASSPLDRGHGSPLHFGNGTRLTVT.

This clone was seen a single time. The chain recombines TRBV10-3 with TRBJ1-5; 7 bases map to TRBD1. V lost 2 bases, J lost 2 bases, and 0 bases stayed unmatched. The CDR3 spans 14 residues. Germline CDR1 ENHRY, CDR2 SYGVKD. The DNA for the CDR3 is TGTGCCATCAGTGAGACAGGGGGCAATCAGCCCCAGCATTTT. It encodes CAISETGGNQPQHF.

Comments on this clone: The DNA is left out, because the CDR3 cannot be placed on it with certainty; the CDR3 is given as TCRdb lists it. The chain combines TRBV4-1 with TRBJ2-2; the table's D call TRBD2 went unverified against the DNA. The CDR3 spans 14 residues, counting both ends. CDR1 MGHRA and CDR2 YSYEKL come from the germline V gene. CDR3 amino acids: CASSSGGNTGELFF.

The chain joins TRBV5-5 to TRBJ2-3, with TRBD2 matching over 11 bases. V lost 4 bases and J lost 2; bases outside the gene matches: 6. This CDR3 spans 16 amino acids. Germline V CDR1 and CDR2: SGHKS, YYEKEE (reference sequence). This chain's CDR3 is CASSGLAGGTTDTQYF. The CDR3 coding sequence is TGTGCCAGCAGCGGCTTAGCGGGGGGGACCACAGATACGCAGTATTTT.

The chain carries TRBV6-6 and TRBJ2-1, with 15 bases aligning to TRBD2. J gave up 10 bases and V 7 bases, and 11 bases lay outside the gene matches. The CDR3 has 16 residues. Germline lookup yields CDR1 MNHNY and CDR2 SVGAGI (reference sequence). CDR3 region: CASNSRTSGGAREQFF. DNA of the CDR3: TGTGCCAGCAATTCGAGGACTAGCGGGGGGGCAAGAGAGCAGTTCTTC.

The chain links TRBV4-1 to TRBJ2-5; 8 nucleotides match TRBD2. From germline, CDR1 is MGHRA and CDR2 YSYEKL. The CDR3 totals 15 residues. V lost 4 bases and J lost 2; bases outside the gene matches: 6. CDR3 in amino acids: CASSLRGGGQETQYF. CDR3 coding DNA: TGCGCCAGCAGCCTAAGAGGCGGGGGGCAAGAGACCCAGTACTTC.

This clone was detected a few times. The V call is TRBV7-2, the J call TRBJ1-2; maybe TRBD1 (5 bases). Germline lookup yields CDR1 SGHTA and CDR2 FQGNSA. CDR3 size: 15 residues. Trimming removed 0 bases from V and 4 bases from J, with 12 bases in between. CDR3 residues: CASSLALRAGYGYTF. The CDR3 nucleotides are TGTGCCAGCAGCTTAGCACTCAGGGCAGGCTATGGCTACACCTTC.

This chain connects TRBV7-6 to TRBJ2-3; D unresolved. This CDR3 contains 12 residues. Germline values: CDR1 SGHVS, CDR2 FNYEAQ. V lost 5 bases and J lost 4, with 7 bases in between. The CDR3 loop is CASSSAPDTQYF. CDR3 sequence (DNA): TGTGCCAGCAGCAGCGCACCAGATACGCAGTATTTT.

The chain carries TRBV7-8 and TRBJ1-5; D gene ambiguous. The CDR3 totals 15 residues. The V gene's germline CDR1 is SGHVS and CDR2 FQNEAQ. The V and J ends lost 1 base and 0 bases respectively, with 7 bases between them. In DNA form, the CDR3 reads TGTGCCAGCAGCTTAGACAGCTATAGCAATCAGCCCCAGCATTTT. This sequence encodes CASSLDSYSNQPQHF.

The V and J genes are TRBV19 and TRBJ2-3; 7 nucleotides line up with TRBD2. After removal of 7 bases from V and 1 base from J, the junction contained 11 bases not matched to a gene. CDR1 is LNHDA, CDR2 SQIVND, per germline (reference sequence). The CDR3 consists of 16 residues. The CDR3 reads CASNSPQRGGTDTQYF. CDR3 DNA: TGTGCCAGTAATTCCCCACAGCGGGGCGGCACAGATACGCAGTATTTT. Full variable domain (missing parts from reference TRBV19 and TRBJ2-3): DGGITQSPKYLFRKEGQNVTLSCEQNLNHDAMYWYRQDPGQGLRLIYYSQIVNDFQKGDIAEGYSVSREKKESFPLTVTSAQKNPTAFYLCASNSPQRGGTDTQYFGPGTRLTVL.

This clone was detected only a few times. The chain employs TRBV27 and TRBJ2-6; 7 bases are a match to TRBD1. The CDR3 has 19 residues. The germline V gene encodes CDR1 MNHEY and CDR2 SMNVEV (reference sequence). Trimming removed 3 bases from V and 0 bases from J; junction bases left unmatched: 11. CDR3 protein: CASSLGQPKRFSGANVLTF. For the CDR3, the DNA is TGTGCCAGCAGTTTGGGACAGCCTAAACGATTCTCTGGGGCCAACGTCCTGACTTTC.

The chain couples TRBV2 to TRBJ2-5; D is possibly TRBD2 (5 bases). The CDR3 is 13 amino acids. V lost 5 bases to trimming and J lost 1 base, with 8 bases between them. Germline CDR1 reads SNHLY; CDR2 reads FYNNEI. The CDR3 DNA reads as TGTGCCAGCAGTCCCGGGGTCCAAGAGACCCAGTACTTC. Protein sequence: CASSPGVQETQYF.

As for this clone: Other DNA sequences in the same sample also yield this CDR3. CDR3 region: CASSLAGQGETQYF. As DNA, the CDR3 is TGCGCCAGCAGCTTGGCCGGGCAGGGTGAGACCCAGTACTTC. This sequence joins TRBV5-1 and TRBJ2-5, with TRBD1 as a possible D gene (5 bases). This CDR3 region has 14 residues. Germline V gene data show CDR1 as SGHRS and CDR2 as YFSETQ. Trimming left V 0 bases short and J 5 bases short, with 11 bases between.

The CDR3 region has the DNA TGTGCCAGCAGCTTAGCGGGACTAGCGGGGACGGGGGAGCAGTACTTC. It is translated as CASSLAGLAGTGEQYF. V and J are TRBV7-2 and TRBJ2-7; TRBD2 matches at 13 bases. V shed 0 bases, J shed 7 bases, and the junction held 6 bases outside the gene matches. CDR1 is SGHTA, CDR2 FQGNSA, per germline. CDR3 length: 16 amino acids.

This chain links TRBV5-1 with TRBJ2-7; tentative D call: TRBD2 (6 bases). Germline-derived CDR1 and CDR2 are SGHRS and YFSETQ. Trimming stripped 0 bases from V and 4 bases from J, with 11 bases between. The CDR3 covers 14 residues. The CDR3 bases are TGCGCCAGCAGCTTGGGCCAGGAGGGGTACGAGCAGTACTTC. It specifies CASSLGQEGYEQYF.

Only a few counts were recorded for this clone. The J gene is TRBJ1-2, the V gene TRBV9; 10 nucleotides align to TRBD1. Trimming removed 3 bases from V and 5 bases from J; junction bases left unmatched: 7. Per germline, CDR1 SGDLS and CDR2 YYNGEE. This CDR3 is 15 amino acids long. This chain's CDR3 is CASSEKGTGVYGYTF. The CDR3 DNA follows: TGTGCCAGCAGCGAAAAGGGGACAGGGGTTTATGGCTACACCTTC.

The chain recombines TRBV3-1 (or the pseudogene TRBV3-2) with TRBJ1-1; D unresolved. Germline V gives CDR1 LGHDT, CDR2 YNNKEL (reference sequence). V lost 1 base to trimming and J lost 5 bases, with 11 bases between them. This CDR3 region has 14 residues. CDR3 sequence reads: CASSQVGAGTEAFF. CDR3 nucleotides: TGTGCCAGCAGCCAAGTGGGCGCGGGAACTGAAGCTTTCTTT.

The chain links TRBV25-1 to TRBJ1-1, with D uncertain. CDR1 is MGHDK, CDR2 SYGVNS, per germline. Trimming shortened V by 5 bases and J by 6 bases, and 13 bases separated the two germline ends. There are 13 residues in the CDR3. CDR3 bases: TGTGCCAGCAGTCGCGGAGGGAGCGCTGAAGCTTTCTTT. Amino acid sequence: CASSRGGSAEAFF. The full variable domain, completed using reference TRBV25-1 and TRBJ1-1, is EADIYQTPRYLVIGTGKKITLECSQTMGHDKMYWYQQDPGMELHLIHYSYGVNSTEKGDLSSESTVSRIRTEHFPLTLESARPSHTSQYLCASSRGGSAEAFFGQGTRLTVV.

The chain is built from TRBV28 and TRBJ2-4, with 9 nucleotides matching TRBD1. Losses at the gene ends were 10 bases for V and 7 bases for J; bases not matched to a gene: 5. The CDR3 is 12 residues long. Germline V CDR1 and CDR2: MDHEN, SYDVKM. In DNA, the CDR3 is TGTGCCACCGGACAGGGGAGGAACATTCAGTACTTC. Translated, it gives CATGQGRNIQYF.

The chain is built from TRBV5-6 and TRBJ2-3, with D possibly matching TRBD2 (5 bases). The CDR3 runs 14 residues. Trimming shortened V by 5 bases and J by 4 bases, and 14 bases separated the two germline ends. Germline lookup yields CDR1 SGHDT and CDR2 YYEEEE. CDR3 sequence reads: CASSPTLGPDTQYF. The CDR3 coding sequence is TGTGCCAGCAGTCCTACACTAGGCCCAGATACGCAGTATTTT.

The V and J genes are TRBV9 and TRBJ1-2, with 7 bases lining up with TRBD1. Germline loops: CDR1 SGDLS, CDR2 YYNGEE. The V and J ends lost 6 bases and 0 bases, in that order; junction bases with no gene match: 8. The CDR3 contains 15 residues. CDR3 loop: CASNSGQRANYGYTF. The CDR3 nucleotides read TGTGCCAGCAACTCGGGACAGCGAGCTAACTATGGCTACACCTTC.

This clone was seen just once. The chain recombines TRBV10-3 with TRBJ2-5; 7 bases fit TRBD1. J was trimmed by 2 bases and V by 5 bases; bases with no gene match: 2. The CDR3 is 13 residues long. Germline V gene sequence: CDR1 ENHRY, CDR2 SYGVKD. The CDR3 sequence: CAISWDRQETQYF. In nucleotides, the CDR3 is TGTGCCATCAGTTGGGACAGACAAGAGACCCAGTACTTC.

V gene TRBV2 combines with J gene TRBJ2-1, with D possibly TRBD2 on 5 matching bases. The length of the CDR3 is 14 residues. CDR1 is SNHLY and CDR2 is FYNNEI in the germline V gene. The V and J ends lost 6 bases and 1 base respectively, with 10 bases between them. The CDR3 is CASSKLASYNEQFF. DNA of the CDR3: TGTGCCAGCAGCAAATTAGCGTCCTACAATGAGCAGTTCTTC. Full variable domain (outside the CDR3, taken from reference TRBV2 and TRBJ2-1): EPEVTQTPSHQVTQMGQEVILRCVPISNHLYFYWYRQILGQKVEFLVSFYNNEISEKSEIFDDQFSVERPDGSNFTLKIRSTKLEDSAMYFCASSKLASYNEQFFGPGTRLTVL.

The genes are TRBV5-1 and TRBJ2-5, with D hard to call. V was pared by 1 base and J by 5 bases, with 12 bases between. The germline CDR1 and CDR2 sequences are SGHRS and YFSETQ. The CDR3 is made up of 14 amino acids. The CDR3: CASSLKQPPETQYF. The CDR3 DNA reads as TGCGCCAGCAGCTTGAAACAGCCTCCGGAGACCCAGTACTTC. Variable domain in full (rest from reference TRBV5-1 and TRBJ2-5): KAGVTQTPRYLIKTRGQQVTLSCSPISGHRSVSWYQQTPGQGLQFLFEYFSETQRNKGNFPGRFSGRQFSNSRSEMNVSTLELGDSALYLCASSLKQPPETQYFGPGTRLLVL.